These T cell receptor beta chains were read from a single sample in a study of blood T cell repertoires in COVID-19. This table comes from immunoSEQ multiplex PCR, and its TCRdb copy is limited to in-frame clones, with some not included. The profile shows about 140,000 clones, about 88% of them singletons. The material sequenced was peripheral blood. These receptors originate from a man aged 50 to 60 with active or convalescent COVID-19. The conserved cysteine and the conserved F or W are not part of the CDR3 here. The order of the fields is J gene, V gene, CDR3 protein.

>TRBJ2-6|TRBV5-1
ASSGTGAGANVLT
>TRBJ2-7|TRBV2
ASRPTVYYEQY
>TRBJ1-3|TRBV6-5
ASSYSGSHSGNTIY
>TRBJ1-5|TRBV30
AWSGQGNQPQH
>TRBJ2-3|TRBV5-4
ASSLGRSGGDTQY
>TRBJ2-3|TRBV28
ASSLSRGELADTQY
>TRBJ1-6|TRBV14
ASSQFGTGNSPLH
>TRBJ2-2|TRBV19
ASSIQGASQGNTGELF
>TRBJ1-3|TRBV5-1
ASSLAAGGNTIY
>TRBJ1-1|TRBV27
ASSLWTGGNTEAF
>TRBJ2-1|TRBV5-1
ASTLAGASYNEQF
>TRBJ2-7|TRBV6-2/TRBV6-3
ASSYSSGYHEQY
>TRBJ1-1|TRBV6-6
ASSYPTGAEAF
>TRBJ1-6|TRBV6-1
ASSEGRNSPLH
>TRBJ1-5|TRBV28
ASSLFGGFRPQH
>TRBJ2-7|TRBV6-2/TRBV6-3
ASSLPRDTLYEQY